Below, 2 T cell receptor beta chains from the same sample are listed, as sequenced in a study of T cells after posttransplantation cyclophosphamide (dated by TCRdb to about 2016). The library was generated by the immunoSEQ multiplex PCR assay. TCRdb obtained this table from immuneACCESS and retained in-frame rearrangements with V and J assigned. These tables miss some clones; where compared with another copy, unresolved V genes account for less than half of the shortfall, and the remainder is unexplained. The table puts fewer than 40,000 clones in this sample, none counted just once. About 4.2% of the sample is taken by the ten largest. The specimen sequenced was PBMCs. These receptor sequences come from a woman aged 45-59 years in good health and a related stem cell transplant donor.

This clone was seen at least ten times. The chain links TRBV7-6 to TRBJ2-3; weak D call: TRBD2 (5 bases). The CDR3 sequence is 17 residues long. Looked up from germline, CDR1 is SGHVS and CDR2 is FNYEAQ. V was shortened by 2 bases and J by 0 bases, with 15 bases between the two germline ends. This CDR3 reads CASSLLAGELSTDTQYF. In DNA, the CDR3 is TGTGCCAGCAGCTTACTAGCTGGGGAGTTAAGCACAGATACGCAGTATTTT.

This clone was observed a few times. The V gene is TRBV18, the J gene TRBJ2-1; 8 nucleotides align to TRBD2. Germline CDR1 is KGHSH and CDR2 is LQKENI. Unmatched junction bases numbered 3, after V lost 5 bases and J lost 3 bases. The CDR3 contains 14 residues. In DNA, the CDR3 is TGTGCCAGCTCAATGAGCGGGGGCTACAATGAGCAGTTCTTC. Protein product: CASSMSGGYNEQFF.